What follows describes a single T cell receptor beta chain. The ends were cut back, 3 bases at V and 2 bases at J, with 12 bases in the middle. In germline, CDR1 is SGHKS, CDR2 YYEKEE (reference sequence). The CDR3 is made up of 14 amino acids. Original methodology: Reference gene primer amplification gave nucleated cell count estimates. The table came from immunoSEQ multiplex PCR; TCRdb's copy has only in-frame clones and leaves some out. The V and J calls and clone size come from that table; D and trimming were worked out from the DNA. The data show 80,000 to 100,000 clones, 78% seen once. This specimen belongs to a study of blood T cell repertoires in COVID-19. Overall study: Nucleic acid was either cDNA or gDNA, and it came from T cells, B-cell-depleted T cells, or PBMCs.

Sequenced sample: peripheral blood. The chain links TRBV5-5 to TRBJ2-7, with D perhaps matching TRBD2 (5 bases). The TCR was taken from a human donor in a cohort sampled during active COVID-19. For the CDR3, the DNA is TGTGCCAGCAGCTCCGGAGGAACAGCCTACGAGCAGTACTTC. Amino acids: CASSSGGTAYEQYF.